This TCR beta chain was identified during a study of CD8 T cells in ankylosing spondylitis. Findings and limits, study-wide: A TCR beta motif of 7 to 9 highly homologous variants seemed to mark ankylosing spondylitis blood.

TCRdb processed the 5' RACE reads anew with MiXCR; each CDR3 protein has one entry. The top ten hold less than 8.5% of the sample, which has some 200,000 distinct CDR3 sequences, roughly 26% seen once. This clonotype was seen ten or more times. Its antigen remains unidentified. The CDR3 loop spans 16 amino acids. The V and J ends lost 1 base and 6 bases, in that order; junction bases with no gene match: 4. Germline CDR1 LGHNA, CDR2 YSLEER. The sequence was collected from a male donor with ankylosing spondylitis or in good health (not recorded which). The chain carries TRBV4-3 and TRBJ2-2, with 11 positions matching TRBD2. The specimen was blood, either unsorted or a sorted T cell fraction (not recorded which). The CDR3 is CASSQGRLAGSGELFF. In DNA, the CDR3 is TGCGCCAGCAGCCAAGGAAGACTAGCGGGATCCGGGGAGCTGTTTTTT.